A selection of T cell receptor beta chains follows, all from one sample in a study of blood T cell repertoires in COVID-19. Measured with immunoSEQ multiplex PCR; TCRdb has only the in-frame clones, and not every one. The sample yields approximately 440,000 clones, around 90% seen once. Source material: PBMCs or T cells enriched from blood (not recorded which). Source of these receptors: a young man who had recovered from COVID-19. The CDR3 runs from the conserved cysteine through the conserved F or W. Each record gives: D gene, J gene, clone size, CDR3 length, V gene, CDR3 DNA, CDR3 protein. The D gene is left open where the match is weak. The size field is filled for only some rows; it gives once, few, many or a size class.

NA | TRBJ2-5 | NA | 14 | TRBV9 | TGTGCCAGCAGCGTGGGTCGGGAGCAAGAGACCCAGTACTTC | CASSVGREQETQYF
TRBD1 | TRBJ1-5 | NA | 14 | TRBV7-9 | TGTGCCAGCAGCCGGGACAGGGGGGATGAGCCCCAGCATTTT | CASSRDRGDEPQHF
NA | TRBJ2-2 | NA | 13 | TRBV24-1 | TGTGCCACCAGTGATTTGGCGGGAGGGGAGCTGTTTTTT | CATSDLAGGELFF
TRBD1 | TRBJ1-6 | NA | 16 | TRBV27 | TGTGCCAGCAGTCCCGGGACAGGGGGCCTTCATTCACCCCTCCACTTT | CASSPGTGGLHSPLHF
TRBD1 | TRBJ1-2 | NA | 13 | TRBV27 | TGTGCCAGCACAGGAGGGGGCGAATCTGGCTACACCTTC | CASTGGGESGYTF
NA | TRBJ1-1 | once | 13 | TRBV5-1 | TGCGCCAGCAGCCGAACTCTGGACACTGAAGCTTTCTTT | CASSRTLDTEAFF
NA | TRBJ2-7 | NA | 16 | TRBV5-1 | TGCGCCAGCAGCTTGGACGCAATGTCTAGCTCCTACGAGCAGTACTTC | CASSLDAMSSSYEQYF
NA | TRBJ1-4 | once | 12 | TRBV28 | TGTGCCAGCAGGGCAGGGGTTGAAAAACTGTTTTTT | CASRAGVEKLFF
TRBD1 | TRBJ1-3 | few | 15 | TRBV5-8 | TGTGCCAGCAGCGTAGGGACAGCCCGGGCTGACACCATATATTTT | CASSVGTARADTIYF
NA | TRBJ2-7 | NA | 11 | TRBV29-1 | TGCAGCGTGGGAGGGCAGGGGGAGCAGTACTTC | CSVGGQGEQYF
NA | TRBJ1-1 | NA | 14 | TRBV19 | TGTGCCAGTAGTCCGAAGGGGGGGAGGACTGAAGCTTTCTTT | CASSPKGGRTEAFF
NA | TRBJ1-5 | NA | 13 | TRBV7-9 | TGTGCCAGCAGCTTAGGGGGCACTCAGCCCCAGCATTTT | CASSLGGTQPQHF
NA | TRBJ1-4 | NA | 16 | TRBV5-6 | TGTGCCAGCAGCTCCACAGGGCGTAGGACTAATGAAAAACTGTTTTTT | CASSSTGRRTNEKLFF
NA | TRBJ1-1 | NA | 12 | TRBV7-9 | TGTGCCAGCACCTTGCCTAAATCTGAAGCTTTCTTT | CASTLPKSEAFF
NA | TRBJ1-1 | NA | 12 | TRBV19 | TGTGCCAGTACCGCAACGGCGGGGGCCGCTTTCTTT | CASTATAGAAFF
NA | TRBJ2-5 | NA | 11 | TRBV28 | TGTGCCAGCACCTGGAGGGGGACCCAGTACTTC | CASTWRGTQYF
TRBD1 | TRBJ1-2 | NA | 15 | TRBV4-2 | TGTGCCAGCAGCCAAGATCTGGGACAGGGGTATGGCTACACCTTC | CASSQDLGQGYGYTF
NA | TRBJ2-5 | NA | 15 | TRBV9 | TGTGCCAGCAGCCCCCGAATCGGGAGTCAAGAGACCCAGTACTTC | CASSPRIGSQETQYF
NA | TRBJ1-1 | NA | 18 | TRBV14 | TGTGCCAGCAGCCAAACCCCGCGCGTGAACCAAAGGGGGACTGAAGCTTTCTTT | CASSQTPRVNQRGTEAFF
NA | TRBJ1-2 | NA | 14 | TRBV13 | TGTGCCAGCAGCTTACCGGACAGCAACTATGGCTACACCTTC | CASSLPDSNYGYTF
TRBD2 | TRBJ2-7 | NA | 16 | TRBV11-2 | TGTGCCAGCAGCTCGACCGGGACTAGCGGGAGAGGCGAGCAGTACTTC | CASSSTGTSGRGEQYF
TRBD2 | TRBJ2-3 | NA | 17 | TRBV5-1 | TGCGCCAGCGCCACGGGGGCGGGGGGCCCAGTCACAGATACGCAGTATTTT | CASATGAGGPVTDTQYF
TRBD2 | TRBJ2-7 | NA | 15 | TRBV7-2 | TGTGCCAGCAGGAAAGGGACTAGCGCTACCTACGAGCAGTACTTC | CASRKGTSATYEQYF
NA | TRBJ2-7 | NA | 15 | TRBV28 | TGTGCCAGCACCCCTCTGGCGCGGGATCGCCACGAGCAGTACTTC | CASTPLARDRHEQYF